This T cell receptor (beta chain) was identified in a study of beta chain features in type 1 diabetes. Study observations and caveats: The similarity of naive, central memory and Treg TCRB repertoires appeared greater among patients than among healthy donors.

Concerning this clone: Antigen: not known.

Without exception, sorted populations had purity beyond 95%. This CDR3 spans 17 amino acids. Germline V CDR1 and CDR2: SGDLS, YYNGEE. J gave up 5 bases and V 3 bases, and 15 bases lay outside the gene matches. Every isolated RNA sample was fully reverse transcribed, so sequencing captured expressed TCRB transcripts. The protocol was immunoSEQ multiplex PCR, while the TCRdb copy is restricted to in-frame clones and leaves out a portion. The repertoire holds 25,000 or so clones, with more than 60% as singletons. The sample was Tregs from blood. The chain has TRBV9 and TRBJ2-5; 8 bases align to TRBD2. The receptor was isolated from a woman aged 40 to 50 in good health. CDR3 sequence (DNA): TGTGCCAGCAGCGCGCCGGGACTAGAGCAATTCCGTGAGACCCAGTACTTC. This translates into CASSAPGLEQFRETQYF.